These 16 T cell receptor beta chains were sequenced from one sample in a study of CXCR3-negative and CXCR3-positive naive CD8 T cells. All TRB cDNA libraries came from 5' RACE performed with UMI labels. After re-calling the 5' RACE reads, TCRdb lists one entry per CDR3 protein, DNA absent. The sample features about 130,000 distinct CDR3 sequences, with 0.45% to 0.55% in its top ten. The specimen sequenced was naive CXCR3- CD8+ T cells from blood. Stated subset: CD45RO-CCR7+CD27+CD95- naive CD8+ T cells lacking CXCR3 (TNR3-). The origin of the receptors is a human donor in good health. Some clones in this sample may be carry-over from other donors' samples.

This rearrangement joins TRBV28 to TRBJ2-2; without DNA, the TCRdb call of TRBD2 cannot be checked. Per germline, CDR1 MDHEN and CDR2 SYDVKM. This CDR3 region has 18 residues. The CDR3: CASSLMRGSAGRTGELFF.

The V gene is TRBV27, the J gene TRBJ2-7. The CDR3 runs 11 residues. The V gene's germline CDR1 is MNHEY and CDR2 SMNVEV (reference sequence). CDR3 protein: CASSSVYEQYF.

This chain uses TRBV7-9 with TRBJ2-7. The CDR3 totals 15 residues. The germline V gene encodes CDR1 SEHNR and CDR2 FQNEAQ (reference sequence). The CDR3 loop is CASTSSGLALEEQYF.

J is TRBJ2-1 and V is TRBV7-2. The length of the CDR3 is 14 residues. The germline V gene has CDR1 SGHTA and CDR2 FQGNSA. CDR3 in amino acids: CASRTGRGFNEQFF.

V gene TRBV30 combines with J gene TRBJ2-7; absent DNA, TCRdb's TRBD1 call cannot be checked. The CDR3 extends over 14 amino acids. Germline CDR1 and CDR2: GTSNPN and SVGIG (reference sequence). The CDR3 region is CAWSSRDRRDELYF.

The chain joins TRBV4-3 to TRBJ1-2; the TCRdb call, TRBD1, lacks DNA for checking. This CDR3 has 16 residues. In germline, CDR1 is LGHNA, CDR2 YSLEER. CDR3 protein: CASSQGRAGVYYGYTF.

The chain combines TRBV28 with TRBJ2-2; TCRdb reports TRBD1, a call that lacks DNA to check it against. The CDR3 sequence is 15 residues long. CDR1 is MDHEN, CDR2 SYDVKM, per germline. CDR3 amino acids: CASSKRTGYTGELFF. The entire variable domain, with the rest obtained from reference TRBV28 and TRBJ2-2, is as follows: DVKVTQSSRYLVKRTGEKVFLECVQDMDHENMFWYRQDPGLGLRLIYFSYDVKMKEKGDIPEGYSVSREKKERFSLILESASTNQTSMYLCASSKRTGYTGELFFGEGSRLTVL.

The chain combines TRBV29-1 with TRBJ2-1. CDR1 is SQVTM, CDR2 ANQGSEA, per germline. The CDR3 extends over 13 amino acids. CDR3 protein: CSVEGRTYNEQFF.

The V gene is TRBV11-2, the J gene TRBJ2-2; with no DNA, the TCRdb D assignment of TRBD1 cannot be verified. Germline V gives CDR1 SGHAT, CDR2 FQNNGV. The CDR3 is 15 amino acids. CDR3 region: CASSLEIGGSRELFF.

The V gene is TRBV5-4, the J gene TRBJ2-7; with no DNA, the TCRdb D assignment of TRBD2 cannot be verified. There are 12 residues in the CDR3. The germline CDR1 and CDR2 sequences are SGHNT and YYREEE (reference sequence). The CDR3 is CASSLAGHEQYF.

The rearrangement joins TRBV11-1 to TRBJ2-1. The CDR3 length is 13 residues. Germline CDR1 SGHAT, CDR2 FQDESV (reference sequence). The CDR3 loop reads CASRGIKYNEQFF.

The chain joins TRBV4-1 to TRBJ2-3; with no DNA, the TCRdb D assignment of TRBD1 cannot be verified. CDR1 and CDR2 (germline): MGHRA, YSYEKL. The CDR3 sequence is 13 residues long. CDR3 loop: CASSQVTADTQYF.

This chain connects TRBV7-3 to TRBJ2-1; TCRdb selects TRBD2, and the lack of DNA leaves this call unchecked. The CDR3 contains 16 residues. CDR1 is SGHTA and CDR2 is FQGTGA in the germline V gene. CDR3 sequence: CASSLNEGYKGNEQFF.

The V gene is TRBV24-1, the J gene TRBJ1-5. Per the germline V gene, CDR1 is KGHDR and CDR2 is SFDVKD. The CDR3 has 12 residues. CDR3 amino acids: CATSDLGQPQHF.

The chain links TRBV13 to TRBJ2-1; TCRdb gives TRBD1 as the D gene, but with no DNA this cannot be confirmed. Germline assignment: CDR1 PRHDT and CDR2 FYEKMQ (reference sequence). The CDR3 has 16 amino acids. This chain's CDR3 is CASSPPWLGADNEQFF. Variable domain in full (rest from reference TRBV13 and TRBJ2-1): AAGVIQSPRHLIKEKRETATLKCYPIPRHDTVYWYQQGPGQDPQFLISFYEKMQSDKGSIPDRFSAQQFSDYHSELNMSSLELGDSALYFCASSPPWLGADNEQFFGPGTRLTVL.

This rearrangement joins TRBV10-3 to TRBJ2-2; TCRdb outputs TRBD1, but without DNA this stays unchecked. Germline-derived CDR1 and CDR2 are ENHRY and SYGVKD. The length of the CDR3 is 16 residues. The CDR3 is CAISDSGTGGPGELFF.